This TCR beta chain was sequenced in a study of blood T cells in healthy people across ages. The study, taken as a whole, reports: Bulk PBMC profiling left naive and antigen-experienced comparisons inconclusive.

A sample-barcoded 5' primer and a J-beta primer mix were used in a second PCR of about 6 to 11 cycles. Each of the samples gave a minimum of 2.5 million paired-end reads that contained CDR3. Each CDR3 protein is one row after TCRdb ran MiXCR on the 5' RACE reads. The sample has roughly 2 million distinct CDR3 sequences; 49% are singletons. Germline CDR1 WSHSY, CDR2 SAAADI. CDR3 size: 15 residues. Every sample had a minimum of 7 million PBMCs isolated. As regards this clonotype: Its antigen remains unknown. The germline gene is not matched at one end of the junction; a read error may be the cause.

This receptor was obtained from a woman between 35 and 50 years old in good health. Sequenced: blood. V is TRBV10-2 and J is TRBJ2-3; 9 bases fit TRBD2. The CDR3 sequence is CASRVAGASTDTRYF. The CDR3 coding sequence is TGCGCCAGCAGGGTAGCGGGGGCGAGCACAGATACGCGGTATTTT.